This TCR beta chain was identified in a study of blood T cell repertoires in COVID-19. Study-wide context: Donors in the United States, Italy and Spain gave samples during acute or convalescent COVID-19. Sample material is recorded as cDNA or gDNA derived from T cells, B-cell-depleted T cells, or PBMCs.

This CDR3 is built from 16 residues. In germline, CDR1 is SGHDT, CDR2 YYEEEE. V trimming: 3 bases; J trimming: 0 bases; junction bases outside the gene matches: 6. How the authors handled the data: Reference gene primer amplification yielded estimated nucleated cell counts. The table came from immunoSEQ multiplex PCR; TCRdb's copy has only in-frame clones and leaves some out. The DNA gave D and trimming, while V, J and clone size come from that table. In the table there are fewer than 90,000 clones, around 72% of which are singletons. The chain employs TRBV5-6 and TRBJ1-1; 9 positions agree with TRBD1. The sequence was obtained from an elderly woman with acute or convalescent COVID-19. Material: peripheral blood. The CDR3, as DNA: TGTGCCAGCAGCTCCTTCGGACAGGGGATGAACACTGAAGCTTTCTTT. Translated: CASSSFGQGMNTEAFF.